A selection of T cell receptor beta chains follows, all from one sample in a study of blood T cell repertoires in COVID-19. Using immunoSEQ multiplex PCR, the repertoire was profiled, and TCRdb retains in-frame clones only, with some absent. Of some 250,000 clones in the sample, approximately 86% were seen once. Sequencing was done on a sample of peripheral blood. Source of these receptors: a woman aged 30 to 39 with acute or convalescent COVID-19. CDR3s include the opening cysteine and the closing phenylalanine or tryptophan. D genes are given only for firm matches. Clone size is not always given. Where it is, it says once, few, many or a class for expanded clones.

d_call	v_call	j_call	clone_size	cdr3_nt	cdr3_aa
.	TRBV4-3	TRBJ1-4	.	TGCGCCAGCAGCCAGGGTGACAGTGCAACTAATGAAAAACTGTTTTTT	CASSQGDSATNEKLFF
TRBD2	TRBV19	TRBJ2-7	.	TGTGCCAGTAGCCCCCGGCTAGCGGGGGCCTACGAGCAGTACTTC	CASSPRLAGAYEQYF
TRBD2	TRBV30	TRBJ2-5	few	TGTGCCTGGAGTTATCTAGCGGGGGCCCAGACCCAGTACTTC	CAWSYLAGAQTQYF
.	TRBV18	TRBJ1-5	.	TGTGCCAGCTCAGAACAGGGTGGCAATCAGCCCCAGCATTTT	CASSEQGGNQPQHF
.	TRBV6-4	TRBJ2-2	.	TGTGCCAGCAGTGACCGGTTCAGGGTCGACACCGGGGAGCTGTTTTTT	CASSDRFRVDTGELFF
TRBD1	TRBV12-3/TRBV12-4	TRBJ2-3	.	TGTGCCAGCAGCCAAACGGGGGACAGGGGGCTGTATTTT	CASSQTGDRGLYF
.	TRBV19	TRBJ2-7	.	TGTGCCAGTAGTATATCAACAGGAGCAGCCCACGAGCAGTACTTC	CASSISTGAAHEQYF
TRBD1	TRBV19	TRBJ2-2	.	TGTGCCAGTAGTCCCTCTGGACAGGGACGGACCGGGGAGCTGTTTTTT	CASSPSGQGRTGELFF
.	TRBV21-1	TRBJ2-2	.	TGTGCCAGCAGCAAATTTACGGCAGGGCCCACCGGGGAGCTGTTTTTT	CASSKFTAGPTGELFF
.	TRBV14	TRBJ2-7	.	TGTGCCAGCAGCCAAGAGTTCGGGGGTGGCTACGAGCAGTACTTC	CASSQEFGGGYEQYF
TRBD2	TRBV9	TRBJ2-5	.	TGTGCCAGCAGCGTAGAGGCGGGGGGGGAGACCCAGTACTTC	CASSVEAGGETQYF
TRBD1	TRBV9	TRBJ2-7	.	TGTGCCAGCAGCACCGGGACAGTCGAGTGGGAGCAGTACTTC	CASSTGTVEWEQYF
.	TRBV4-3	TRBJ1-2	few	TGCGCCAGCAGCCAAGATACGGGATATGGCTACACCTTC	CASSQDTGYGYTF
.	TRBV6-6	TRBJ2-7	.	TGTGCCAGCAGTTACTCTCTAGAGCAGTACTTC	CASSYSLEQYF
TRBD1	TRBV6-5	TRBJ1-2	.	TGTGCCAGTAAAACCGGGACAGGGGGCTACACCTTC	CASKTGTGGYTF
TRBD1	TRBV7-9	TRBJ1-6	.	TGTGCCAGCAGCTGGGGGACAGGGGGCGCTTCACCCCTCCACTTT	CASSWGTGGASPLHF
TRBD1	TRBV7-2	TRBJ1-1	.	TGTGCCAGCAGCGCGCCCGACAGGGTCAGGGGAGCTTTCTTT	CASSAPDRVRGAFF
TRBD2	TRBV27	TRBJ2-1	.	TGTGCCAGCAGTTTTACTAGCGGACCCTACAATGAGCAGTTCTTC	CASSFTSGPYNEQFF
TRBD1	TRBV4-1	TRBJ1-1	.	TGCGCCAGCAGCCCCCGAGACAGGGTTCGGACTGAAGCTTTCTTT	CASSPRDRVRTEAFF
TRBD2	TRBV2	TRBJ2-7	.	TGTGCCAGCAGTGATAATGCGCGGGGGACTAGCTTCGAGCAGTACTTC	CASSDNARGTSFEQYF
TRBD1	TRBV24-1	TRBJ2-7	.	TGTGCCACCAGTAACCGGGACAGTCAGATCTCCTACGAGCAGTACTTC	CATSNRDSQISYEQYF
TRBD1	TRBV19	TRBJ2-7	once	TGTGCCAGTAAAAAGGACAGGGGCCCCTACGAGCAGTACTTC	CASKKDRGPYEQYF
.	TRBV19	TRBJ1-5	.	TGTGCCAGTAGCAGCGTGGGGGGAAGCAATCAGCCCCAGCATTTT	CASSSVGGSNQPQHF
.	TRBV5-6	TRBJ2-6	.	TGTGCCAGCAGCTTGGGGACAGTCGACTCTGGGGCCAACGTCCTGACTTTC	CASSLGTVDSGANVLTF
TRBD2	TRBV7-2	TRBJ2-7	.	TGTGCCAGCAGCCCGACTAGCTCGTACTCCTACGAGCAGTACTTC	CASSPTSSYSYEQYF
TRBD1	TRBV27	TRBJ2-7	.	TGTGCCAGCAGTTTAGTAACCGGGACAGGAGGGTACGAGCAGTACTTC	CASSLVTGTGGYEQYF
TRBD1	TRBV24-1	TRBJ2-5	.	TGTGCCACCAGTGATATGGGACAGGGTAAAGAGACCCAGTACTTC	CATSDMGQGKETQYF
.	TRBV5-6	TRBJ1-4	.	TGTGCCAGCAGCTTGGTGGGGCGTATAGGAGAAAAACTGTTTTTT	CASSLVGRIGEKLFF
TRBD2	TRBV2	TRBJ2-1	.	TGTGCCAGCAGGCCGGGACTAGCGGTCAATGAGCAGTTCTTC	CASRPGLAVNEQFF
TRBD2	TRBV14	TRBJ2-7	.	TGTGCCAGCAGCCAAGTAGCTAGCGGGGGCTACGAGCAGTACTTC	CASSQVASGGYEQYF
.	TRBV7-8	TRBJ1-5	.	TGTGCCAGCGCCCCGGGGGGGCCTGGTCAGCCCCAGCATTTT	CASAPGGPGQPQHF
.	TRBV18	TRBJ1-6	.	TGTGCCAGCTCAGCACTCCCGGGAGCCGGAGGGCTAGGGTCACCCCTCCACTTT	CASSALPGAGGLGSPLHF
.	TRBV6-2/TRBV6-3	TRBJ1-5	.	TGTGCCAGCAGTTACTCGACCTCGGGTCAGCCCCAGCATTTT	CASSYSTSGQPQHF
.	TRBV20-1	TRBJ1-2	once	TGCAGTGCTAGGTCGGTAGATGGCTACACCTTC	CSARSVDGYTF
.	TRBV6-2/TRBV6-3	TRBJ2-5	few	TGTGCCAGCAGTCGAACCACTGGGCAAAAGACCCAGTACTTC	CASSRTTGQKTQYF
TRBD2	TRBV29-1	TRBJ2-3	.	TGCAGCGTGGCGGGCGGTAGACTAGCGGGAGATACAGATACGCAGTATTTT	CSVAGGRLAGDTDTQYF
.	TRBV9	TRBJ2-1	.	TGTGCCAGCAGCGTAGGCGCTAGATCCTACAATGAGCAGTTCTTC	CASSVGARSYNEQFF
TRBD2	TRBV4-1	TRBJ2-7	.	TGCGCCAGCAGCCCCGGACTAGCGGTATACGAGCAGTACTTC	CASSPGLAVYEQYF
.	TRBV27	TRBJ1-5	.	TGTGCCAGCAGCTCCCTTATTAGCAATCAGCCCCAGCATTTT	CASSSLISNQPQHF
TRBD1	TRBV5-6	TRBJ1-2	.	TGTGCCAGCAGCTTATACGACAGGGTGGATGGCTACACCTTC	CASSLYDRVDGYTF
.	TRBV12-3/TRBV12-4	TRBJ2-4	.	TGTGCCAGCAGTTTCGGTGGTGACATTCAGTACTTC	CASSFGGDIQYF
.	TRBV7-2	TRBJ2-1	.	TGTGCCAGCAGCTTAGAGCGCCTCAATGAGCAGTTCTTC	CASSLERLNEQFF
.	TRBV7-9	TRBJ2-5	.	TGTGCCAGCAGCCTCGGGGGTCTTGAAGAGACCCAGTACTTC	CASSLGGLEETQYF
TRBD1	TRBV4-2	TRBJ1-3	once	TGTGCCAGCAGCCAAGAAATCTTGGCCAGGGGGCTTATGAGCTCTGGAAACACCATATATTTT	CASSQEILARGLMSSGNTIYF
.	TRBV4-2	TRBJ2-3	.	TGTGCCAGCAGCCAAGCCCCAGGTAGCACAGATACGCAGTATTTT	CASSQAPGSTDTQYF
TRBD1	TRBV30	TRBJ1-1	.	TGTGCCTGGAGTGTTGCCCGGGGACAGAATGAGAAAGCTTTCTTT	CAWSVARGQNEKAFF
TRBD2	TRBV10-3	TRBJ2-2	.	TGTGCCATCTCAAACCTAGCGGGAGCATCGGCCGGGGAGCTGTTTTTT	CAISNLAGASAGELFF
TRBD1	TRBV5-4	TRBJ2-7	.	TGTGCCAGCAGCTGGCCGACAGGGGACGAGCAGTACTTC	CASSWPTGDEQYF
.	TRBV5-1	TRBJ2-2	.	TGCGCCAGCAGCTTGGTAGGTTTGCGGGAGAACACCGGGGAGCTGTTTTTT	CASSLVGLRENTGELFF
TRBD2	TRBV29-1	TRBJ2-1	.	TGCAGCGTAGATAGCGGGTGGCCTCGCAATGAGCAGTTCTTC	CSVDSGWPRNEQFF
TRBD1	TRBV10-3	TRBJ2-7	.	TGTGCCATCACTCCGACAGGGAGATCCTACGAGCAGTACTTC	CAITPTGRSYEQYF
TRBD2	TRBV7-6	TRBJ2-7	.	TGTGCCAGCAGCTTGACTAGCGGGAGAGGATCCTACGAGCAGTACTTC	CASSLTSGRGSYEQYF
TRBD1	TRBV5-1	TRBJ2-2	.	TGCGCCAGCCGCCTGGGACAGACAAACACCGGGGAGCTGTTTTTT	CASRLGQTNTGELFF
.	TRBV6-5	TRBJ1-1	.	TGTGCCAGCAGTCTAAAAAAGCTATTGAACACTGAAGCTTTCTTT	CASSLKKLLNTEAFF
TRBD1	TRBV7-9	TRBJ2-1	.	TGTGCCAGCAGCTCCTCGGGACAGGGGACGAATGAGCAGTTCTTC	CASSSSGQGTNEQFF
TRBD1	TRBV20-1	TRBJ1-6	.	TGCAGTGCGGGGGGACAGGGGGATGATGCCTTT	CSAGGQGDDAF
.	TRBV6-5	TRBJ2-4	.	TGTGCCAGCAGTTACACCAGGGGAAACATTCAGTACTTC	CASSYTRGNIQYF
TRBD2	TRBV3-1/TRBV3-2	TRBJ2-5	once	TGTGCCAGCAGCTATTTAGCGGGAGAGGAGACCCAGTACTTC	CASSYLAGEETQYF
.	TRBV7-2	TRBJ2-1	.	TGTGCCAGCAGCTTGAGGGAATACAATGAGCAGTTCTTC	CASSLREYNEQFF
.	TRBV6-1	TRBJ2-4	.	TGTGCCAGCAGTGACATGTTAGAGGGCAGCATTCAGTACTTC	CASSDMLEGSIQYF